Below, 10 T cell receptor beta chains from the same sample are listed, as sequenced in a study of T cells in localized non-small cell lung cancer. Sequencing was performed with immunoSEQ multiplex PCR; in TCRdb, only in-frame clones are kept and a portion is missing. The table shows approximately 4,500 clones, with less than 40% occurring only once. The material sequenced was lung tumor tissue, taken before any cancer treatment. The receptors stem from a male donor at least 60 years old with stage I lung adenocarcinoma.

For the CDR3, the DNA is TGTGCTAGTGGTTTGGACTTCGGGCAGGGCATCTACGAGCAGTACTTC. It yields the protein CASGLDFGQGIYEQYF. The chain couples TRBV12-5 to TRBJ2-7; TRBD1 is a possible D gene (5 bases). The V and J ends lost 1 base and 3 bases respectively, with 16 bases between them. CDR3 length: 16 residues. CDR1 and CDR2 (germline): LGHNT, FRNRAP. The complete variable domain, with remaining parts taken from reference TRBV12-5 and TRBJ2-7, reads DARVTQTPRHKVTEMGQEVTMRCQPILGHNTVFWYRQTMMQGLELLAYFRNRAPLDDSGMPKDRFSAEMPDATLATLKIQPSEPRDSAVYFCASGLDFGQGIYEQYFGPGTRLTVT.

This chain connects TRBV19 to TRBJ1-5; D uncertain. Between the trimmed V and J ends, which lost 1 base and 0 bases, there was a span of 4 bases. Looked up from germline, CDR1 is LNHDA and CDR2 is SQIVND (reference sequence). CDR3 length: 14 amino acids. CDR3 region: CASSIADSNQPQHF. Here the CDR3 DNA reads TGTGCCAGTAGTATAGCAGATAGCAATCAGCCCCAGCATTTT.

Only a few counts were recorded for this clone. The chain recombines TRBV19 with TRBJ1-1, with 7 nucleotides matching TRBD1. The junction had 5 bases not matched to a gene; V was cut back by 4 bases and J by 0 bases. Germline V gene data show CDR1 as LNHDA and CDR2 as SQIVND (reference sequence). This CDR3 has 15 amino acids. The CDR3 loop is CASSTQGTMNTEAFF. CDR3 nucleotides: TGTGCCAGTAGTACACAGGGGACCATGAACACTGAAGCTTTCTTT.

The CDR3 DNA reads TGTGCCAGTAGTATGACGGATTCCTACGAGCAGTACTTC. Translation: CASSMTDSYEQYF. This chain joins TRBV19 and TRBJ2-7; D call uncertain. V was clipped by 3 bases and J by 1 base, with 7 bases between them. This CDR3 comprises 13 residues. Germline V gives CDR1 LNHDA, CDR2 SQIVND (reference sequence). The full variable domain, rest sourced from reference TRBV19 and TRBJ2-7, is DGGITQSPKYLFRKEGQNVTLSCEQNLNHDAMYWYRQDPGQGLRLIYYSQIVNDFQKGDIAEGYSVSREKKESFPLTVTSAQKNPTAFYLCASSMTDSYEQYFGPGTRLTVT.

This clone was found once. CDR3 bases: TGCGCCAGCAGTCCTCCGGGACAGGACTATGGCTACACCTTC. As protein: CASSPPGQDYGYTF. The J gene is TRBJ1-2, the V gene TRBV10-2, with 8 bases aligning to TRBD1. The CDR3 covers 14 residues. Trimming removed 5 bases from V and 3 bases from J; junction bases left unmatched: 5. Per germline, CDR1 WSHSY and CDR2 SAAADI.

This clone is medium-sized. The chain carries TRBV30 and TRBJ2-1; possibly TRBD1 for D (6 bases). Germline V gene data show CDR1 as GTSNPN and CDR2 as SVGIG (reference sequence). Trimming pared 0 bases from V and 1 base from J, leaving 10 bases between. The CDR3 runs 15 residues. CDR3 loop: CAWSVNRASYNEQFF. In DNA form, the CDR3 reads TGTGCCTGGAGTGTAAACAGGGCTTCCTACAATGAGCAGTTCTTC.

V and J are TRBV10-1 and TRBJ2-3, with TRBD1 matching over 11 bases. CDR3 size: 14 residues. From germline, CDR1 is WNHNN and CDR2 SYGVQD (reference sequence). With 9 bases clipped from V and 4 bases from J, the junction kept 6 bases outside the gene matches. The CDR3 loop is CASGQGAWADTQYF. The DNA for the CDR3 is TGCGCCAGTGGACAGGGGGCATGGGCAGATACGCAGTATTTT.

The chain combines TRBV19 with TRBJ1-5; 9 bases line up with TRBD1. Germline CDR1 is LNHDA and CDR2 is SQIVND (reference sequence). The length of the CDR3 is 17 residues. With V trimmed by 5 bases and J by 0 bases, 8 bases remained unmatched. The CDR3 bases are TGTGCCAGTAGTCCGGGACAGGGAGGAATTAGCAATCAGCCCCAGCATTTT. This sequence encodes CASSPGQGGISNQPQHF.

The rearrangement uses TRBV18 and TRBJ1-1; D unresolved. Trimming took 6 bases from V and 5 from J, leaving 13 bases between them. CDR3 length equals 13 residues. Germline lookup yields CDR1 KGHSH and CDR2 LQKENI. The CDR3 region has the DNA TGTGCCAGCTCCTTCCAGACGGGGACTGAAGCTTTCTTT. Protein sequence: CASSFQTGTEAFF.

This clone was recorded a few times. This rearrangement joins TRBV9 to TRBJ2-3; weak D call: TRBD2 (6 bases). Germline V gene lookup returns CDR1 SGDLS and CDR2 YYNGEE. The V end lost 4 bases, the J end lost 6 bases, and 18 bases lay between the germline ends. The CDR3 length is 15 residues. The CDR3 DNA is TGTGCCAGCAGCCCCACATACGCGGGGACGGATACGCAGTATTTT. This codes for CASSPTYAGTDTQYF.